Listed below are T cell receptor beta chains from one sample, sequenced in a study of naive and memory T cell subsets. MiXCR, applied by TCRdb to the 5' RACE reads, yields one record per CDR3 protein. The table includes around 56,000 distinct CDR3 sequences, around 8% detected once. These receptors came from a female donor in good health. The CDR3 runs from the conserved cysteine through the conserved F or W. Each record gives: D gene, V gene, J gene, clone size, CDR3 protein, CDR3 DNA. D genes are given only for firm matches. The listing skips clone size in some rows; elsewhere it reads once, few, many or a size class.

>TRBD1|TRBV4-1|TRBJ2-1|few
CASSTPDRGNEQFF
TGCGCCAGCAGCACCCCTGACAGGGGCAATGAGCAGTTCTTC
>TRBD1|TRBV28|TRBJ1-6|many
CASTGQGESPLHF
TGTGCCAGCACGGGACAGGGGGAATCACCCCTCCACTTT
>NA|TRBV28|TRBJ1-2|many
CASSEKSRYGYTF
TGTGCCAGCAGCGAGAAGTCCCGCTATGGCTACACCTTC
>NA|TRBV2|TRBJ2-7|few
CATKRGRGLDEQYF
TGTGCCACCAAGAGAGGCAGGGGCCTAGACGAGCAGTACTTC
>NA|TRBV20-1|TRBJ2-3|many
CSASRPGLTDTQYF
TGCAGTGCTAGTAGGCCAGGGCTCACAGATACGCAGTATTTT
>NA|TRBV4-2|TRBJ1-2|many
CASSQDRGRDPYGYTF
TGTGCCAGCAGCCAAGATAGGGGCAGGGACCCCTATGGCTACACCTTC
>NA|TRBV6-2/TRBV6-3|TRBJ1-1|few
CASTPTGRGAGEAFF
TGTGCCAGCACTCCTACGGGGAGGGGGGCTGGTGAAGCTTTCTTT
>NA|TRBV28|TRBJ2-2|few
CASTIPGRGELFF
TGTGCCAGCACTATACCAGGGCGCGGGGAGCTGTTTTTT
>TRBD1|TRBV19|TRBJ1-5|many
CASSTDRVQPQHF
TGTGCCAGTAGTACGGACAGGGTTCAGCCCCAGCATTTT
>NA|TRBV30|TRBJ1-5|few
CAWSVRYNQPQHF
TGTGCCTGGAGCGTACGGTACAATCAGCCCCAGCATTTT
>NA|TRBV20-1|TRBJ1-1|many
CSARDPSGFRAFF
TGCAGTGCTAGAGACCCAAGCGGGTTTCGGGCTTTCTTT
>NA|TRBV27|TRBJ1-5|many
CASSLSNRQPQHF
TGTGCCAGCAGTTTATCCAATCGGCAGCCCCAGCATTTT
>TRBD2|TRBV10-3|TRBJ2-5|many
CAIRSSGGAETQYF
TGTGCCATCCGATCTAGCGGGGGGGCAGAGACCCAGTACTTC
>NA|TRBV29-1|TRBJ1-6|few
CSVAGGPNSPLHF
TGCAGCGTTGCCGGGGGACCTAATTCACCCCTCCACTTT
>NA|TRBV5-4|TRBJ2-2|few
CASSLARVQGHTGELFF
TGTGCCAGCAGCTTGGCCAGAGTACAGGGTCACACCGGGGAGCTGTTTTTT
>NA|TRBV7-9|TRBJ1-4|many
CASSLFSGGEKLFF
TGTGCCAGCAGCTTATTTTCCGGGGGTGAAAAACTGTTTTTT
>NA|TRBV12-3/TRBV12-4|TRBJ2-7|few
CASRSSQWGYPGEQYF
TGTGCCAGCAGATCGTCCCAGTGGGGGTATCCTGGCGAGCAGTACTTC
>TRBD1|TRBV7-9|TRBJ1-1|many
CASSWGLGQGTFF
TGTGCCAGCAGCTGGGGGTTGGGACAGGGAACTTTCTTT
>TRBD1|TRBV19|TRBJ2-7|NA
CASSIYGQVSSYEQYF
TGTGCCAGTAGTATCTATGGACAGGTTAGCTCCTACGAGCAGTACTTC
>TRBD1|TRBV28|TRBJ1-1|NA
CASSPSLTRGVTEAFF
TGTGCCAGCAGTCCCTCCCTGACCAGGGGGGTCACTGAAGCTTTCTTT
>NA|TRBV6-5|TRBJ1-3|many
CASSYSQQNSGNTIYF
TGTGCCAGCAGTTACTCCCAGCAAAACTCTGGAAACACCATATATTTT
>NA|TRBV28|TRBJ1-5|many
CASSRDRSRSQHF
TGTGCCAGCAGCCGAGATAGATCCCGGTCCCAGCATTTT
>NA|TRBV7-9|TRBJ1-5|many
CASSLGGARGNQPQHF
TGTGCCAGCAGCTTAGGCGGGGCAAGGGGCAATCAGCCCCAGCATTTT
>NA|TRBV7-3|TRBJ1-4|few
CASSLTPPGTPVKEKLFF
TGTGCCAGCAGCTTAACTCCTCCCGGGACACCGGTTAAGGAAAAACTGTTTTTT
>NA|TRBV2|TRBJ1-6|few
CASRVEQPGNSPLHF
TGTGCCAGCAGGGTAGAGCAGCCTGGGAATTCACCCCTCCACTTT
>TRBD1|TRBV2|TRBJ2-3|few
CAGVGTGFARTQYF
TGTGCCGGTGTAGGGACAGGGTTTGCAAGGACGCAGTATTTT
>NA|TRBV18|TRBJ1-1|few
CASSPVQGGGRNTEAFF
TGTGCCAGCTCACCAGTGCAGGGCGGGGGAAGAAATACTGAAGCTTTCTTT
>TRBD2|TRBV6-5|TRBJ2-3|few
CASSLSPGGQYTQYF
TGTGCCAGCAGTTTATCCCCGGGGGGGCAATATACGCAGTATTTT
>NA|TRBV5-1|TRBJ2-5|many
CASRPLGGPQETQYF
TGCGCCAGCCGCCCCCTGGGGGGGCCCCAAGAGACCCAGTACTTC
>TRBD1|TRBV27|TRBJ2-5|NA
CASRYGTGGTQYF
TGTGCCAGCAGATATGGGACAGGCGGGACCCAGTACTTC
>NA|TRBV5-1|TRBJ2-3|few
CASSETGASTDTQYF
TGCGCCAGCAGCGAGACAGGAGCTAGCACAGATACGCAGTATTTT
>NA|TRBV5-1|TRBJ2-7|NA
CASTRLEDGSYEQYF
TGCGCCAGCACACGGTTGGAGGACGGCTCCTACGAGCAGTACTTC
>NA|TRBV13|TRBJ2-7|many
CASSSGHAYYEQYF
TGTGCCAGCAGCTCGGGACACGCTTACTACGAGCAGTACTTC
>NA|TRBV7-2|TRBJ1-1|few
CASSLGVANTEAFF
TGTGCCAGCAGCTTAGGGGTCGCGAACACTGAAGCTTTCTTT
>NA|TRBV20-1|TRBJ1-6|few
CSAREAASPLHF
TGCAGTGCTAGAGAGGCGGCTTCACCCCTCCACTTT
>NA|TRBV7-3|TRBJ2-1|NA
CASSLSGTLENNEQFF
TGTGCCAGCAGCTTATCCGGGACTCTAGAAAACAATGAGCAGTTCTTC
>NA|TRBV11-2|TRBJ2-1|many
CASSLVRGQYEQFF
TGTGCCAGCAGCTTAGTCCGGGGCCAATATGAGCAGTTCTTC
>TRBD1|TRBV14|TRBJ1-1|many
CASSQGQGRNTEAFF
TGTGCCAGCAGCCAGGGACAGGGGAGGAACACTGAAGCTTTCTTT
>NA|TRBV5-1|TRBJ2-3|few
CASSLVGRGSTDTQYF
TGCGCCAGCAGCTTGGTGGGTCGGGGGAGCACAGATACGCAGTATTTT
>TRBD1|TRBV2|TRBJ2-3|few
CASSPGGRQGDTQYF
TGTGCCAGCAGCCCAGGGGGACGGCAGGGAGATACGCAGTATTTT
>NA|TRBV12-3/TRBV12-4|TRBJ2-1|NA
CASSYPYNEQFF
TGTGCCAGCAGTTACCCGTACAATGAGCAGTTCTTC